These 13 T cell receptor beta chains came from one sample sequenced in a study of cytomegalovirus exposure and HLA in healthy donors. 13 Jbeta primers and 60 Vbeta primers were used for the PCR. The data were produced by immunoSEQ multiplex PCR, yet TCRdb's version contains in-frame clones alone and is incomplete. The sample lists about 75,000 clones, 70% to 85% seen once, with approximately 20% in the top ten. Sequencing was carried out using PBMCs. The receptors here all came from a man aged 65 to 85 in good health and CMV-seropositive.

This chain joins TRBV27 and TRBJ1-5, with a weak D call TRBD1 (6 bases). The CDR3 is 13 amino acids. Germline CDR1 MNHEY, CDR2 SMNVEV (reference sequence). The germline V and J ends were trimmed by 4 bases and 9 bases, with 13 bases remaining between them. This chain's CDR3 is CASSYRPRGPQHF. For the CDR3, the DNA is TGTGCCAGCAGTTACAGGCCCAGGGGGCCCCAGCATTTT.

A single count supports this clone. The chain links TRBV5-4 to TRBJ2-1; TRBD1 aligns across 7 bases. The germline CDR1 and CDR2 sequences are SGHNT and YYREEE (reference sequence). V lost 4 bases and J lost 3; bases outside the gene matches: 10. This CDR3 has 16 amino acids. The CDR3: CASSGVGGQIYNEQFF. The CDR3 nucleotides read TGTGCCAGCAGCGGAGTTGGGGGACAGATCTACAATGAGCAGTTCTTC.

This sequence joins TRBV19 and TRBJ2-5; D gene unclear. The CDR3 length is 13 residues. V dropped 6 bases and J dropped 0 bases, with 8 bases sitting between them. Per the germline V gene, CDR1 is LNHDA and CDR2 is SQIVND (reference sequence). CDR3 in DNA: TGTGCCAGTAGGCCGGTAAACCAAGAGACCCAGTACTTC. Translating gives CASRPVNQETQYF.

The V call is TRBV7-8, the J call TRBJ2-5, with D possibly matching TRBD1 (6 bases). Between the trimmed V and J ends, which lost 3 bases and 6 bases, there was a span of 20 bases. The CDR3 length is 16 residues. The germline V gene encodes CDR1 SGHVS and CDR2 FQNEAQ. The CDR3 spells CASSFAGVGAQKTQYF. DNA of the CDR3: TGTGCCAGCAGCTTCGCAGGGGTGGGGGCACAAAAGACCCAGTACTTC. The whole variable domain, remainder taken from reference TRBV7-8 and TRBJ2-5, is GAGVSQSPRYKVAKRGQDVALRCDPISGHVSLFWYQQALGQGPEFLTYFQNEAQLDKSGLPSDRFFAERPEGSVSTLKIQRTQQEDSAVYLCASSFAGVGAQKTQYFGPGTRLLVL.

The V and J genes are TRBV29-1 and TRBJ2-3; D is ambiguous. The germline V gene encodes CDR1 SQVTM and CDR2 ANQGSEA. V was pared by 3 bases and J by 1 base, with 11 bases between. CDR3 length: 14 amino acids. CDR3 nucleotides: TGCAGCGTTGATCAGGTGCAGGGCACAGATACGCAGTATTTT. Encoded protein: CSVDQVQGTDTQYF.

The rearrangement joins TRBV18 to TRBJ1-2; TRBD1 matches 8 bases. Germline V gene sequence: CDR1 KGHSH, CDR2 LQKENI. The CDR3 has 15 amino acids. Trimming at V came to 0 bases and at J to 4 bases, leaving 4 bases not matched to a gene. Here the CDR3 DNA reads TGTGCCAGCTCACCACCGGGGACAGGAATCTATGGCTACACCTTC. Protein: CASSPPGTGIYGYTF.

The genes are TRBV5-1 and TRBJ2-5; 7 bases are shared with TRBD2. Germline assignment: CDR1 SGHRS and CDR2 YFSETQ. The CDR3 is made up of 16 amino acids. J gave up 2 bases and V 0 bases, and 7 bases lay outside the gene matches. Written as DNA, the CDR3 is TGCGCCAGCAGCTTGGGGGCGGCTAGCGGACAAGAGACCCAGTACTTC. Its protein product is CASSLGAASGQETQYF.

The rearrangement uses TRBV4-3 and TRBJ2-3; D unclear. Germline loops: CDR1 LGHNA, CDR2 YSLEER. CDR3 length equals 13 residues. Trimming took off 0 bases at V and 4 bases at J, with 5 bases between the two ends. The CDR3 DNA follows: TGCGCCAGCAGCCAAGATATCGCAGATACGCAGTATTTT. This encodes CASSQDIADTQYF.

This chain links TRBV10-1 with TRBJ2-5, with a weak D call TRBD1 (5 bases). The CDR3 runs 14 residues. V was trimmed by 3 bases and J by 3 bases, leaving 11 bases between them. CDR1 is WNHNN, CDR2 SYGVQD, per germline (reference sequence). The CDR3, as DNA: TGCGCCAGCAGTGAAGGACATGGGGAAGAGACCCAGTACTTC. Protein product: CASSEGHGEETQYF.

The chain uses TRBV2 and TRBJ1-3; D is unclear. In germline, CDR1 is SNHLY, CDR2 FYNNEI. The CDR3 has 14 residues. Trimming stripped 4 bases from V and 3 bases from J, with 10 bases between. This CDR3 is CASSVEGGGNTIYF. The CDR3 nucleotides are TGTGCCAGCAGTGTTGAGGGAGGTGGAAACACCATATATTTT. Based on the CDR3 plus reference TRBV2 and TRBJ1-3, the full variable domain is EPEVTQTPSHQVTQMGQEVILRCVPISNHLYFYWYRQILGQKVEFLVSFYNNEISEKSEIFDDQFSVERPDGSNFTLKIRSTKLEDSAMYFCASSVEGGGNTIYFGEGSWLTVV.

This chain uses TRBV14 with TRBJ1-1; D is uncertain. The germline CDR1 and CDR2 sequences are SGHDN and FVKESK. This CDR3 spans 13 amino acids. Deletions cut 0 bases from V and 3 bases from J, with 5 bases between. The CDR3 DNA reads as TGTGCCAGCAGCCAAGAGAGGTACACTGAAGCTTTCTTT. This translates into CASSQERYTEAFF.

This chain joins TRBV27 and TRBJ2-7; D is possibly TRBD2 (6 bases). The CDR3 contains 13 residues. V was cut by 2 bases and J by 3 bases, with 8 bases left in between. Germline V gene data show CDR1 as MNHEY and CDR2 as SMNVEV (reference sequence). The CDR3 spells CASSLTGGYEQYF. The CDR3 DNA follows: TGTGCCAGCAGTTTAACCGGGGGCTACGAGCAGTACTTC.

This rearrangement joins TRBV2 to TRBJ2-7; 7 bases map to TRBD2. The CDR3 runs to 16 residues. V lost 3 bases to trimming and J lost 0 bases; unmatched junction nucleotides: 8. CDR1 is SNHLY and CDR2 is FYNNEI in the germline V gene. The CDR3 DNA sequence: TGTGCCAGCAGTGAGTTTGGGGGGGTTAGCTCCTACGAGCAGTACTTC. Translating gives CASSEFGGVSSYEQYF.